This T cell receptor (beta chain) originates from a study of cytomegalovirus exposure and HLA in healthy donors (dated by TCRdb to 2016 to 2017). In the study overall: An earlier analysis of some 500 of the donors reported 250 to 350 Gb of sequence data and roughly 110 million unique TCR beta sequences from some 180 million T cells. Roughly 300 gigabases of sequencing data and tens of millions of unique TCR sequences made up an early release that covered several hundred HLA-typed donors. The later analysis used no new phenotypic data to find candidate immune exposures, relying instead on TCR beta sequences and their occurrence across donors. In addition to the first cohort of roughly 700 subjects, a separate validation cohort of 130 or so different subjects was used. In a later genetic analysis, genome-wide SNP genotypes for about three fifths of the 666 donors were used, and that subset was treated as a discovery cohort. Among approximately 370 genotyped donors of the cohort, an average of around 220,000 unique TCR beta nucleotide sequences was sequenced per donor, of which approximately 18% were non-productive. All discovery cohort repertoires had been generated using a single sequencing platform. The T cell repertoires of several hundred subjects were profiled by immunosequencing and related to cytomegalovirus serostatus. Donor age, sex, ethnicity and CMV serostatus were collected together with the repertoire data. The genetic ancestry cluster associated with self-reported Caucasian donors included roughly four fifths of the roughly 400 genotyped donors. Both class I and class II loci were covered by HLA typing, at four-digit resolution. A later analysis re-analyzed previously published TCR beta repertoires from 666 donors and added high-resolution HLA genotyping to study TCR occurrence patterns. Typing coverage differed by locus: A, B, C, DRB1 and DQB1 were typed in about 620-630 donors, DQA1 in 500 to 550, DPA1 in 600 to 610, and DPB1 in just under 490. High-throughput TCR immunosequencing, statistical association of individual TCRs with disease status, and machine learning were combined to predict cytomegalovirus infection status. Because of strong linkage in the cohort, four to six DR-DQ haplotypes were treated as single units for association and clustering. An earlier analysis of approximately 580 of the donors used high-throughput TCR beta sequencing to judge whether each TCR beta V gene segment behaved as functional or pseudogenic. The study was designed to test whether signatures of past pathogen exposure could be identified by cataloging public T cell receptors. Study-wide conclusions, independent of this receptor: Because HLA typing was unavailable for some donors at each locus, only the typed subset was used in association tests. According to a later analysis, most CMV-associated TCR beta chains appeared to be HLA-restricted, and the HLA associations seemed to be driven largely by CMV exposure. Several of the top co-occurrence clusters appeared to be linked to parvovirus B19, influenza, CMV and Epstein-Barr virus, according to a later analysis. Assigning TCR associations to individual alleles was difficult when HLA alleles, especially DR and DQ, strongly co-occurred. Linkage disequilibrium might explain the correlated functional status among segregating V segments, but an unknown experimental factor could not be ruled out. In a later genetic analysis, a missense DCLRE1C variant was associated with V-gene and J-gene trimming of TCR beta chains, and the association was replicated in an independent cohort. The cohort was sequenced for TCR beta chains only, and without alpha or paired-chain data the features that could be detected were limited. For the cohort, immune exposure information was limited to CMV serostatus. The authors suggested that the approach could potentially be generalized to other disease states and immunological phenotypes. The study gave a list of 150 to 200 TCR beta chains associated with cytomegalovirus. In a later analysis, the rate of TCR association differed among HLA loci, with DRB1 alleles having the most associated TCRs and HLA-C alleles having the fewest. Roughly uniform sequencing depth across donors was assumed in presence/absence analyses, although this assumption may not hold. In a later genetic analysis, fewer N-insertions in productive TCRs were reported among donors in an Asian-associated ancestry cluster than the roughly 700-donor mean. Compared with equally common non-associated chains, HLA-associated TCR beta chains in a later analysis were more clonally expanded and had lower generation probabilities. Cytomegalovirus status was reported to be diagnosed by the classifier with high specificity and sensitivity in both the original and validation cohorts. In a later analysis, 16,951 TCR beta sequences were associated with specific HLA alleles at a false discovery rate of 0.05. A cluster of highly shared sequence variants was judged likely to be a technical artifact of the sequencing pipeline. Because counts were too low, about 17 rarely observed V segments, including chromosome 9 orphons, were excluded from the earlier analysis of 500 to 700 of the donors. A few of the identified cytomegalovirus-associated TCR beta chains were confirmed in vitro to be specific for cytomegalovirus antigens. Because the 87-base-pair reads could not distinguish some IMGT-functional V segments, including TRBV6-2 and TRBV6-3, those segments were excluded. In an earlier analysis of around 600 of the donors, most TCR beta V segments were observed in productive rearrangements about 90% or about 30% of the time, broadly matching IMGT annotations. Most TCR sequences were observed very rarely across donors, whereas some public TCRs were present in many individuals. A further reported finding was that TCR beta sequences accurately predicted the HLA-A and HLA-B alleles for most subjects in the first cohort.

Details on this clone: Its binding antigen is unknown. Within one base of it there is no much larger clone, and no base qualities were kept.

Library construction relied on the immunoSEQ multiplex PCR assay. For the multiplex PCR, a mixture combining 60 forward primers for TCR Vbeta segments and 13 reverse primers for TCR Jbeta segments was used. The CDR3 region of rearranged TCR beta genes was amplified from genomic DNA by a multiplex PCR assay. The Illumina HiSeq System was used to sequence the amplified TCR beta libraries as 87-base-pair reads. For the original study's pipeline: A later analysis tallied around 82 million unique TCR beta chains across the 600 to 700 repertoires, and around 12 million of those chains were shared by two or more donors. To remove PCR and sequencing errors, raw reads were error-corrected and collapsed into unique sequences using a nearest-neighbor algorithm that merged closely related sequences. Alignment of CDR3 sequences to IMGT reference sequences was used to assign V, D and J gene segments. For a sequence to be retained, a match of at least six nucleotides was required to both a V gene segment and a J gene segment. Rearrangements were called productive when the CDR3 lacked stop codons and stayed in frame with V and J; all others were non-productive. CDR3 was defined according to IMGT convention as the region running from the second conserved V-encoded cysteine to the conserved J-encoded phenylalanine. Sequences without an unambiguous match to a single V gene segment were excluded from the earlier analysis of about 630 of the donors. In an earlier analysis of some 590 of the donors, a V segment was called functional when productive rearrangements were above 56.7%, and segregating when the standard deviation between donors exceeded 5%. To diagnose cytomegalovirus status from the catalog of TCR beta chain sequences, a statistical classification framework was built. In a later analysis, V and J genes were assigned by comparing TCR nucleotide sequences against IMGT/GENE-DB human TR gene sequences. A later analysis assigned CDR3 sequences and most-parsimonious VDJ recombination scenarios with the TCRdist pipeline. In a later analysis, every TCR beta chain was defined by the combination of its CDR3 amino acid sequence and its V-gene family, and reads without a unique V-gene family were dropped. A later analysis removed over 500 highly shared, low-generation-probability nucleotide sequences to deal with suspected cross-contamination and a sequencing artifact. For each public chain, a later analysis derived a clonal expansion index from normalized ranks of inferred template counts within each repertoire. In a later analysis, generation probabilities were computed with a VDJ recombination model fitted to out-of-frame rearrangements, and the resulting probabilities were checked against IGoR. In a later analysis, TCR-TCR, TCR-HLA and TCR-CMV co-occurrence was scored with hypergeometric tests, and a repertoire-size bias correction was applied to TCR pairs. A later analysis estimated false discovery rates by permuting HLA or CMV assignments 20 times. In a later analysis, co-occurring TCRs were grouped with DBSCAN, and TCRdist sequence similarity was added when clustering was performed within HLA-allele-positive subsets. Repertoires with fewer than 30,000 or more than 120,000 public chains were left out of co-occurrence clustering, as were about 5 repertoires with anomalous nucleotide sharing. The source is immuneACCESS, and TCRdb retained only in-frame sequences with V and J called. Part of the clones is not carried over; for the studies checked, unresolved V genes explain less than half of this, and the remainder is unexplained. V and J calls and clone size are given by that table; D and trimming were obtained from the DNA. Counted in this sample were 90,000 to 140,000 clones; around 15% of them appeared once. Over 0.8% of the sample lies in the top ten.

Its CDR3 holds 15 amino acids, cysteine through phenylalanine. Of the read, only the CDR3 DNA is kept; its 45 bases are in frame from base 1. Compared with germline, V lacks 2 bases and J lacks 5 bases; bases without a gene match: 12. Based on the germline V gene (reference sequence), the CDR1 and CDR2 sequences are GTSNPN and SVGIG. The cohort consisted of approximately 690 healthy bone marrow donors. At the time of sampling, all cohort members were nominally healthy, though unrecorded immune exposures were likely present. The donor tested CMV seronegative and was one of the 352 seronegative cohort members. Every donor gave a peripheral blood sample, and the peripheral blood mononuclear cells from that sample were used for TCR beta sequencing. The Qiagen DNeasy Blood Extraction Kit was used to extract genomic DNA from the blood cell samples.

Recombination linked TRBV30 to TRBJ2-7, and 7 junction bases match TRBD1. What was sequenced was PBMCs. The receptor was isolated from a female donor in good health and CMV-seronegative. The DNA reads as follows: TGTGCCTGGAGTATCCTCGGGCAGGGGGTCGACGAGCAGTACTTC. It codes for CAWSILGQGVDEQYF.